These T cell receptor beta chains were read from a single sample in a study of cytomegalovirus exposure and HLA in healthy donors. The method was immunoSEQ multiplex PCR; TCRdb's version includes in-frame clones alone and lacks a portion of them. The profile shows roughly 130,000 clones, around 80% of them singletons. The source material was PBMCs. The receptors shown here come from a man aged 25-45 years in good health and CMV-seronegative. CDR3s include the opening cysteine and the closing phenylalanine or tryptophan. A D gene is named only where the DNA matches it firmly. Clone size is given for some rows only: seen once, a few or many times, or a class if the clone is expanded.

clone size: -
J gene: TRBJ1-4
V gene: TRBV5-4
D gene: TRBD1
CDR3 protein: CASSLMIQGASEKLFF
CDR3 DNA: TGTGCCAGCAGCTTGATGATCCAGGGGGCTAGTGAAAAACTGTTTTTT

clone size: once
J gene: TRBJ2-6
V gene: TRBV21-1
D gene: -
CDR3 protein: CASSTRTGNSGANVLTF
CDR3 DNA: TGTGCCAGCAGCACCCGGACAGGGAATTCTGGGGCCAACGTCCTGACTTTC

clone size: -
J gene: TRBJ2-3
V gene: TRBV4-3
D gene: -
CDR3 protein: CASSQKNLASNTQYF
CDR3 DNA: TGCGCCAGCAGCCAAAAAAATTTAGCGTCAAATACGCAGTATTTT

clone size: -
J gene: TRBJ2-7
V gene: TRBV19
D gene: TRBD2
CDR3 protein: CASSSPLAGSEQYF
CDR3 DNA: TGTGCCAGTAGTTCTCCCCTAGCGGGGTCTGAGCAGTACTTC

clone size: -
J gene: TRBJ1-5
V gene: TRBV7-2
D gene: TRBD1
CDR3 protein: CASSLAGGQPQHF
CDR3 DNA: TGTGCCAGCAGCTTGGCAGGGGGGCAGCCCCAGCATTTT

clone size: -
J gene: TRBJ1-5
V gene: TRBV28
D gene: -
CDR3 protein: CASMDSLLSNQPQHF
CDR3 DNA: TGTGCCAGCATGGACTCCCTTCTCAGCAATCAGCCCCAGCATTTT

clone size: -
J gene: TRBJ2-5
V gene: TRBV9
D gene: -
CDR3 protein: CASSPRDSTSETQYF
CDR3 DNA: TGTGCCAGCAGCCCCCGGGACTCCACCTCCGAGACCCAGTACTTC

clone size: -
J gene: TRBJ1-5
V gene: TRBV30
D gene: -
CDR3 protein: CAWSVQGPTGQHF
CDR3 DNA: TGTGCCTGGAGTGTCCAGGGGCCCACGGGCCAGCATTTT

clone size: -
J gene: TRBJ2-7
V gene: TRBV19
D gene: TRBD1
CDR3 protein: CASRPGQGFHEQYF
CDR3 DNA: TGTGCCAGTAGGCCGGGACAGGGATTCCACGAGCAGTACTTC

clone size: few
J gene: TRBJ2-3
V gene: TRBV5-1
D gene: TRBD2
CDR3 protein: CASSPETSGTDTQYF
CDR3 DNA: TGCGCCAGCAGCCCAGAGACTAGCGGAACAGATACGCAGTATTTT

clone size: -
J gene: TRBJ1-2
V gene: TRBV4-3
D gene: -
CDR3 protein: CASSPSATGGNYGYTF
CDR3 DNA: TGCGCCAGCAGCCCCTCGGCGACGGGGGGTAACTATGGCTACACCTTC

clone size: -
J gene: TRBJ1-2
V gene: TRBV2
D gene: TRBD1
CDR3 protein: CASSTGQGNYGYTF
CDR3 DNA: TGTGCCAGCAGTACGGGACAGGGAAACTATGGCTACACCTTC

clone size: once
J gene: TRBJ2-2
V gene: TRBV30
D gene: TRBD1
CDR3 protein: CAWRGQAVGELFF
CDR3 DNA: TGTGCCTGGAGGGGACAGGCCGTAGGGGAGCTGTTTTTT

clone size: -
J gene: TRBJ1-5
V gene: TRBV19
D gene: -
CDR3 protein: CASTVTSNQPQHF
CDR3 DNA: TGTGCCAGTACGGTCACTAGCAATCAGCCCCAGCATTTT

clone size: -
J gene: TRBJ2-1
V gene: TRBV15
D gene: TRBD1
CDR3 protein: CATGGLDTGGGGEQFF
CDR3 DNA: TGTGCCACCGGGGGGCTAGACACAGGGGGTGGAGGGGAGCAGTTCTTC